The present T cell receptor beta chain was sequenced within a study of STAT3 mutations in large granular lymphocyte leukemia (dated by TCRdb to between 2018 and 2020). Notes on the research overall: Canonical activating STAT3 mutations were detected in roughly half of the longitudinally sequenced T-LGLL patients. Over half of the T-LGLL patients were given one or more immunosuppressive therapy regimens, and around two fifths of the treated patients had a hematologic response. To reconstruct clonal hierarchy and dynamics, serial deep sequencing of TCRbeta CDR3 and STAT3 was performed in patients with T-cell large granular lymphocyte leukemia. From an initial cohort of 200 to 250 LGL patients, about 19 representative T-LGLL cases were picked for longitudinal TCRbeta and STAT3 sequencing. A couple of patients with natural killer LGL leukemia were also sequenced longitudinally as controls within the study. Each patient was sequenced at an average of about 4 time points, ranging from 2 to 8 samplings.

With respect to this clone: Its specific antigen is unknown. There are no base qualities to consult, and no much larger clone falls within one base.

Study-wide findings and limitations: Because no samples were available when a clone first appeared, clonal expansion had to be inferred from samplings taken at other points. Linking therapy response to changes in TCR clonal burden was complicated by variable intervals between samplings and by differing treatment regimens. At least one immunodominant TCRbeta clonotype was present in every T-LGLL patient, and multiple immunodominant subclonotypes appeared in about half of the T-LGLL patients. Because codominant clonotypes persisted in some patients, a small but highly pathogenic clone may have been missed. TCR clonotype switching after therapy was observed in about 35% of the 18 patients, and all newly emerging clones were found to be STAT3 wild type. In several patients, dominant TCR clone burden exceeded STAT3 mutant burden, suggesting STAT3 mutation arose secondarily within a pre-expanded clone.

The CDR3 covers 16 residues, taking in both the cysteine and the phenylalanine. Only the CDR3 part of the read is kept: 48 bases, read in frame from the first base. CDR1 and CDR2, per the germline V gene, are MNHEY and SVGAGI. V is pruned by 2 bases and J by 5 bases, leaving 3 bases of the junction without a gene match. DNA was extracted from blood mononuclear cells, and the same DNA was used for both TCR and STAT3 sequencing. TCRbeta libraries were sequenced on an Illumina MiSeq, averaging approximately 44,000 productive templates per sample. Multiplex PCR amplification was used to generate TCRbeta CDR3 libraries with the immunoSEQ assay. The authors' pipeline ran thus. Repertoire diversity was calculated as previously defined, with values near 0 taken to indicate extremely monoclonal samples. This is the immuneACCESS table as TCRdb keeps it, with only in-frame sequences that have V and J called. A part of the clones is gone; compared with another copy, unresolved V genes explain less than half, and the rest is unexplained. V and J calls and clone size are copied from that table; D and trimming were computed from the DNA. In this sample the table shows roughly 35,000 clones, around nine tenths of which occur a single time. In total, the top ten clones hold 0.43% of the sample.

The sequence derives from a human donor with T large granular lymphocyte leukemia. Some clones in this sample may be carry-over from other donors' samples. Sequenced sample: PBMCs. The rearranged segments are TRBV6-5 and TRBJ2-1, with 13 junctional bases fitting TRBD2. The DNA sequence is as follows: TGTGCCAGCAGTTACCGGACTAGCGGGGGCAACAATGAGCAGTTCTTC. This encodes CASSYRTSGGNNEQFF.